The clone carrying this T cell receptor (beta chain) was counted a few times. One end of the junction varies from germline; a read error may be responsible. The data were taken from a study of blood T cells in healthy people across ages. The CDR3 has 16 residues. Looked up from germline, CDR1 is SGHRS and CDR2 is YFSETQ. Primed by a sample-barcoded 5' primer and a J-beta primer mix, a second PCR proceeded for roughly 6 to 12 cycles. One entry per CDR3 protein results from TCRdb running MiXCR on the 5' RACE reads. The top ten hold about 20% of the sample, which has hundreds of thousands of distinct CDR3 sequences, 55% to 70% seen once.

The sequence derives from a man between 25 and 39 years old in good health. The chain carries TRBV5-1 and TRBJ2-5, with 11 nucleotides matching TRBD2. Sequencing was carried out using blood. The CDR3 DNA sequence: TGTGCCAGCAGCCTCGGACTAGCGGGCGTCCAAGAGACCCAGTACTTC. This encodes CASSLGLAGVQETQYF.